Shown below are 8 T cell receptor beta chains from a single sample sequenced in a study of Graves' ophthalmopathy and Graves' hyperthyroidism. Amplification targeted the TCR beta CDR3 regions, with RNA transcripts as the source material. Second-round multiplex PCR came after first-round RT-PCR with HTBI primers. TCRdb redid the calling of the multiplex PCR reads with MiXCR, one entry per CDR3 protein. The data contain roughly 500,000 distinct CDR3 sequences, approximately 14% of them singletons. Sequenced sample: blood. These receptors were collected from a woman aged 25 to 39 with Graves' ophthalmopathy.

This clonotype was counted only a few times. This CDR3 is CASSGINTGELFF. CDR3 in DNA: TGTGCCAGTAGTGGGATAAACACCGGGGAGCTGTTTTTT. The chain recombines TRBV19 with TRBJ2-2, with no clear D. This CDR3 is built from 13 residues. V was cut by 5 bases and J by 2 bases, with 6 bases left in between. CDR1 LNHDA and CDR2 SQIVND come from the germline V gene (reference sequence).

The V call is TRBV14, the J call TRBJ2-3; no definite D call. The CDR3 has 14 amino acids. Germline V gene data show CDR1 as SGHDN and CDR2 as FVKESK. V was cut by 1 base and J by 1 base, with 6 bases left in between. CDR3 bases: TGTGCCAGCAGCCAAGTAGGCGGCACAGATACGCAGTATTTT. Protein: CASSQVGGTDTQYF.

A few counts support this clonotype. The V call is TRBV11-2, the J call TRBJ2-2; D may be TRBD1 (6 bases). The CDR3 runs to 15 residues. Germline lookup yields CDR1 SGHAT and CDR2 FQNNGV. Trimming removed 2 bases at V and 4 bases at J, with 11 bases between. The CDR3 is CASSLRTDSTGELFF. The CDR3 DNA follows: TGTGCCAGCAGCTTACGGACAGACTCCACCGGGGAGCTGTTTTTT. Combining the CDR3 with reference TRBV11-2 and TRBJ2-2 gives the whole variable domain EAGVAQSPRYKIIEKRQSVAFWCNPISGHATLYWYQQILGQGPKLLIQFQNNGVVDDSQLPKDRFSAERLKGVDSTLKIQPAKLEDSAVYLCASSLRTDSTGELFFGEGSRLTVL.

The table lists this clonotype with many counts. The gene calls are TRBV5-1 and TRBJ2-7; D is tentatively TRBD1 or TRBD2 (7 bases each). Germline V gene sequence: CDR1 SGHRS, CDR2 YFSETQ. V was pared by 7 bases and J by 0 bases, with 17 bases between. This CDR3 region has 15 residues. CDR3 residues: CASGRGGGSSYEQYF. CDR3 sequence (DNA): TGCGCCAGCGGCAGAGGGGGCGGGAGCTCCTACGAGCAGTACTTC.

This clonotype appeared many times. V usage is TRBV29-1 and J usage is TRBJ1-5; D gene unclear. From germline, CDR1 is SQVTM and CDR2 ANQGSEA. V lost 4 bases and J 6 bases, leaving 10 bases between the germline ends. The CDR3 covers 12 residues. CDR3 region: CSVVRERQPQHF. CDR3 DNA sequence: TGCAGCGTTGTCCGGGAGCGTCAGCCCCAGCATTTT.

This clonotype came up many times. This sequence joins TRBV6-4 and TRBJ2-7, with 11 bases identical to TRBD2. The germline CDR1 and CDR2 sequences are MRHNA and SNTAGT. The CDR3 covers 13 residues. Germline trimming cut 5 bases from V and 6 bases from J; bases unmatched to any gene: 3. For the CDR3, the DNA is TGTGCCAGCAGTACTAGCGGGAGTAGCGAGCAGTACTTC. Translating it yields CASSTSGSSEQYF.

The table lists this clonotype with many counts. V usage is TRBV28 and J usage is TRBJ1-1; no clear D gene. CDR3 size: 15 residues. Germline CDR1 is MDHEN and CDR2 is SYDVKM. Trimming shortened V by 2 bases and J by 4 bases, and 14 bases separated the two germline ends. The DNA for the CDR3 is TGTGCCAGCAGTTTAAAGCTAGGGTGGGGCACTGAAGCTTTCTTT. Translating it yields CASSLKLGWGTEAFF.

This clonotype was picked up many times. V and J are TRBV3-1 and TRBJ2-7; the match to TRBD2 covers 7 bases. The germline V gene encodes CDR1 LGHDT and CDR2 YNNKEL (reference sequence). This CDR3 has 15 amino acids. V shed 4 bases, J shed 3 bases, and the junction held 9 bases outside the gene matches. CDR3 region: CASSPQAGALYEQYF. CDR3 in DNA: TGTGCCAGCAGCCCTCAGGCGGGAGCCCTCTACGAGCAGTACTTC.